These T cell receptor beta chains were read from a single sample in a study of blood T cells in healthy people across ages. A single record per CDR3 protein comes from TCRdb applying MiXCR to the 5' RACE reads. Here the sample spans 750,000 to 1,000,000 distinct CDR3 sequences, under 35% being singletons. Another study also made use of these data, one on T cells of mothers and their children.

Sequenced sample: blood. The receptor set was obtained from a woman in her thirties or forties in good health. Both conserved end residues are part of each CDR3. The order of the fields is CDR3 length, V gene, clone size, D gene, J gene, CDR3 protein, CDR3 DNA. D genes are given only for firm matches. For some rows the clone size is stated as once, few or many, or as a class when expanded; others skip it.

cdr3_length: 13
v_call: TRBV6-2/TRBV6-3
clone_size: few
d_call: .
j_call: TRBJ1-2
cdr3_aa: CASTMDGSYGYTF
cdr3_nt: TGTGCCAGCACCATGGACGGCAGCTATGGCTACACCTTC

cdr3_length: 15
v_call: TRBV15
clone_size: .
d_call: .
j_call: TRBJ2-7
cdr3_aa: CATSRDLGFSYEQYF
cdr3_nt: TGTGCCACCAGCAGAGATCTGGGGTTCTCCTACGAGCAGTACTTC

cdr3_length: 14
v_call: TRBV28
clone_size: .
d_call: .
j_call: TRBJ1-1
cdr3_aa: CASTSGHLNTEAFF
cdr3_nt: TGTGCCAGCACCTCCGGACACCTGAACACTGAAGCTTTCTTT

cdr3_length: 14
v_call: TRBV7-2
clone_size: once
d_call: .
j_call: TRBJ1-2
cdr3_aa: CASSLISAGDDYTF
cdr3_nt: TGTGCCAGCAGCTTAATCTCTGCGGGTGATGACTACACCTTC

cdr3_length: 11
v_call: TRBV20-1
clone_size: .
d_call: .
j_call: TRBJ2-5
cdr3_aa: CSGTRFGTQYF
cdr3_nt: TGCAGTGGGACGAGGTTCGGGACCCAGTACTTC

cdr3_length: 14
v_call: TRBV27
clone_size: many
d_call: TRBD2
j_call: TRBJ2-7
cdr3_aa: CASRFTSGGDEQYF
cdr3_nt: TGTGCCAGCAGATTCACTAGCGGGGGAGACGAGCAGTACTTC

cdr3_length: 18
v_call: TRBV11-1
clone_size: few
d_call: TRBD2
j_call: TRBJ2-5
cdr3_aa: CASSFGGLAGGYQETQYF
cdr3_nt: TGTGCCAGCAGCTTTGGGGGACTAGCGGGGGGGTACCAAGAGACCCAGTACTTC

cdr3_length: 15
v_call: TRBV2
clone_size: few
d_call: TRBD1
j_call: TRBJ1-2
cdr3_aa: CASSPTLTGFYGYTF
cdr3_nt: TGTGCCAGCAGCCCTACCCTGACAGGGTTCTATGGCTACACCTTC

cdr3_length: 13
v_call: TRBV28
clone_size: few
d_call: .
j_call: TRBJ2-7
cdr3_aa: CASSFVGANEQYF
cdr3_nt: TGTGCCAGCAGTTTTGTGGGGGCGAACGAGCAGTACTTC

cdr3_length: 15
v_call: TRBV12-3/TRBV12-4
clone_size: few
d_call: .
j_call: TRBJ1-5
cdr3_aa: CASSSTGLSNQPQHF
cdr3_nt: TGTGCCAGCAGTTCAACAGGGCTGAGCAATCAGCCCCAGCATTTT

cdr3_length: 17
v_call: TRBV14
clone_size: .
d_call: .
j_call: TRBJ1-1
cdr3_aa: CASSQGEGIPMNTEAFF
cdr3_nt: TGTGCCAGCAGCCAAGGAGAGGGCATACCCATGAACACTGAAGCTTTCTTT

cdr3_length: 15
v_call: TRBV19
clone_size: .
d_call: TRBD1
j_call: TRBJ1-5
cdr3_aa: CASSTGTGEGQPQHF
cdr3_nt: TGTGCCAGTAGTACCGGGACAGGGGAGGGTCAGCCCCAGCATTTT

cdr3_length: 15
v_call: TRBV4-3
clone_size: .
d_call: .
j_call: TRBJ2-1
cdr3_aa: CASSQGVQVYNEQFF
cdr3_nt: TGCGCCAGCAGCCAGGGGGTACAAGTTTACAATGAGCAGTTCTTC

cdr3_length: 15
v_call: TRBV6-1
clone_size: many
d_call: .
j_call: TRBJ2-4
cdr3_aa: CASSDRQAGRNIQYF
cdr3_nt: TGTGCCAGCAGTGATAGACAGGCAGGTAGAAACATTCAGTACTTC

cdr3_length: 14
v_call: TRBV12-3/TRBV12-4
clone_size: many
d_call: .
j_call: TRBJ1-2
cdr3_aa: CASSYPGGFEGYTF
cdr3_nt: TGTGCCAGCAGTTACCCGGGAGGGTTTGAGGGCTACACCTTC

cdr3_length: 15
v_call: TRBV15
clone_size: few
d_call: .
j_call: TRBJ2-1
cdr3_aa: CATSRTGNYYNEQFF
cdr3_nt: TGTGCCACCAGCAGAACGGGGAATTACTACAATGAGCAGTTCTTC

cdr3_length: 13
v_call: TRBV7-2
clone_size: many
d_call: .
j_call: TRBJ2-7
cdr3_aa: CASSLSRDYEQYF
cdr3_nt: TGTGCCAGCAGCTTATCTAGGGACTACGAGCAGTACTTC

cdr3_length: 15
v_call: TRBV5-1
clone_size: .
d_call: .
j_call: TRBJ1-1
cdr3_aa: CASSPQRVGNTEAFF
cdr3_nt: TGCGCCAGCAGCCCACAGAGGGTAGGGAACACTGAAGCTTTCTTT

cdr3_length: 13
v_call: TRBV7-9
clone_size: .
d_call: .
j_call: TRBJ2-5
cdr3_aa: CAGSPLGREEQYF
cdr3_nt: TGTGCCGGCAGCCCCCTCGGCCGGGAAGAGCAGTACTTC

cdr3_length: 13
v_call: TRBV25-1
clone_size: many
d_call: .
j_call: TRBJ2-1
cdr3_aa: CASSGEGGNEQFF
cdr3_nt: TGTGCCAGCAGTGGCGAAGGGGGGAATGAGCAGTTCTTC

cdr3_length: 14
v_call: TRBV7-2
clone_size: .
d_call: .
j_call: TRBJ2-3
cdr3_aa: CASSLDGNEDTQYF
cdr3_nt: TGTGCCAGCAGCTTAGATGGGAATGAAGATACGCAGTATTTT

cdr3_length: 13
v_call: TRBV4-3
clone_size: many
d_call: .
j_call: TRBJ2-3
cdr3_aa: CASSQEPGNTQYF
cdr3_nt: TGCGCCAGCAGCCAAGAACCGGGAAATACGCAGTATTTT

cdr3_length: 17
v_call: TRBV6-6
clone_size: few
d_call: .
j_call: TRBJ2-1
cdr3_aa: CANSYPLAGGPYNEQFF
cdr3_nt: TGTGCCAACAGTTACCCCCTAGCCGGGGGACCCTACAATGAGCAGTTCTTC

cdr3_length: 15
v_call: TRBV29-1
clone_size: many
d_call: TRBD1
j_call: TRBJ2-7
cdr3_aa: CSVVLGQGAFYEQYF
cdr3_nt: TGCAGCGTTGTATTGGGTCAGGGGGCTTTCTACGAGCAGTACTTC

cdr3_length: 16
v_call: TRBV7-9
clone_size: .
d_call: .
j_call: TRBJ2-1
cdr3_aa: CASSLVAGFSYNEQFF
cdr3_nt: TGTGCCAGCAGCTTAGTGGCGGGGTTCTCCTACAATGAGCAGTTCTTC

cdr3_length: 15
v_call: TRBV2
clone_size: few
d_call: .
j_call: TRBJ1-4
cdr3_aa: CASSAIHSQNEKLFF
cdr3_nt: TGTGCCAGCAGTGCCATCCATTCTCAAAATGAAAAACTGTTTTTT

cdr3_length: 14
v_call: TRBV30
clone_size: .
d_call: TRBD1
j_call: TRBJ2-7
cdr3_aa: CAWSAGTGAAEQYF
cdr3_nt: TGTGCCTGGAGTGCCGGGACAGGGGCCGCGGAGCAGTACTTC